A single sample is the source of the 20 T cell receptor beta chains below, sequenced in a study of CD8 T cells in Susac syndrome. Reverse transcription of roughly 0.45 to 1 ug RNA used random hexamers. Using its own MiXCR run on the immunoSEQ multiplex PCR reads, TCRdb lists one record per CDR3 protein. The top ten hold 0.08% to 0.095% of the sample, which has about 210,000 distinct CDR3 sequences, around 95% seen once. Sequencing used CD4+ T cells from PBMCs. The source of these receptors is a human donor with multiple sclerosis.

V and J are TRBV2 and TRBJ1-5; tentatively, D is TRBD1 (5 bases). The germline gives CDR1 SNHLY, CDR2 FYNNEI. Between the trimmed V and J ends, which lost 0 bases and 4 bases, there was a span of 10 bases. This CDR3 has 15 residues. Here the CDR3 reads CASSEAGTANQPQHF. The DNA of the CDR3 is TGTGCCAGCAGTGAAGCGGGGACGGCAAATCAGCCCCAGCATTTT.

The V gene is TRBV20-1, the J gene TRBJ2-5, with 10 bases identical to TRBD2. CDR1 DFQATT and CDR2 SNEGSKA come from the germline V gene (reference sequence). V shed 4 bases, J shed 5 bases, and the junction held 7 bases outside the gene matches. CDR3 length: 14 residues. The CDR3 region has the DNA TGCAGTGCTAAAAGCGGGGGGGCCACGGAGACCCAGTACTTC. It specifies CSAKSGGATETQYF.

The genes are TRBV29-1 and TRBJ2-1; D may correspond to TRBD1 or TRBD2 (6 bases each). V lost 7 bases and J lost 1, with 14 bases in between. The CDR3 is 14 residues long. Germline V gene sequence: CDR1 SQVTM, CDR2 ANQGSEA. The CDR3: CSARGGLSYNEQFF. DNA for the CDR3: TGCAGCGCTAGAGGGGGGCTATCCTACAATGAGCAGTTCTTC.

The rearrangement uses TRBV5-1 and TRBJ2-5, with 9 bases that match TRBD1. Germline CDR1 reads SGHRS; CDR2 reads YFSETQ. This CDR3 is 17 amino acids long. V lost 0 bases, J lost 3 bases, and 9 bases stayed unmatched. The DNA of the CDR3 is TGCGCCAGCAGCTTGGTTGGGACAGGGCCTACGAAAGAGACCCAGTACTTC. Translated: CASSLVGTGPTKETQYF.

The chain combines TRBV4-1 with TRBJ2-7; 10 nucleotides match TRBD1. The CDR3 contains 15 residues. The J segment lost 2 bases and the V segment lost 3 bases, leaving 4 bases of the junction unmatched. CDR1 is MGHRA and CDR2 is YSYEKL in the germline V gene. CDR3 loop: CASSHLGTGAYEQYF. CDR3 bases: TGCGCCAGCAGCCACCTCGGGACAGGGGCCTACGAGCAGTACTTC.

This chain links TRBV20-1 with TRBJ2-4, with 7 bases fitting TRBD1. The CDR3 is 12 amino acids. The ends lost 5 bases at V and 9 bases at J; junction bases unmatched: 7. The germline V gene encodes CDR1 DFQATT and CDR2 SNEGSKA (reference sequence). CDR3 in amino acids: CSARPTGSIQYF. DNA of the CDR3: TGCAGTGCTCGTCCGACAGGGAGCATTCAGTACTTC.

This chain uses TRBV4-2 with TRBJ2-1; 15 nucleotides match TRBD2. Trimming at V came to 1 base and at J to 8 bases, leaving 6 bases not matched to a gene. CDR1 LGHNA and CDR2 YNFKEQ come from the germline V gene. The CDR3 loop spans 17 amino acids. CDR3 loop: CASSQGTSGRASDEQFF. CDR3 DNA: TGTGCCAGCAGCCAAGGGACTAGCGGGAGGGCCTCTGATGAGCAGTTCTTC.

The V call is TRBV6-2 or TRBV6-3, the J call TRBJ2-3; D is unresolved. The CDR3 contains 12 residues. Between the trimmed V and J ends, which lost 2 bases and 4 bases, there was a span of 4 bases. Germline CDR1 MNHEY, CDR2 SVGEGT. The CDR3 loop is CASSYRADTQYF. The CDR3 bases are TGTGCCAGCAGTTACCGTGCAGATACGCAGTATTTT.

The CDR3 region is CSAPRTGFYEQYF. The CDR3 bases are TGCAGTGCTCCCCGGACAGGGTTCTACGAGCAGTACTTC. The chain carries TRBV20-1 and TRBJ2-7, with TRBD1 matching 8 bases. In germline, CDR1 is DFQATT, CDR2 SNEGSKA (reference sequence). Trimming took 5 bases from V and 3 from J; bases not matched to a gene: 6. This CDR3 comprises 13 residues.

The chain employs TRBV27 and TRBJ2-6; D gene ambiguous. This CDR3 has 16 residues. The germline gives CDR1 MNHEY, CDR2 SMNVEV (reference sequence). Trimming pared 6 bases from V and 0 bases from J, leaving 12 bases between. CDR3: CASSGRLNSGANVLTF. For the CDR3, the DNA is TGTGCCAGCAGCGGACGGTTAAACTCTGGGGCCAACGTCCTGACTTTC.

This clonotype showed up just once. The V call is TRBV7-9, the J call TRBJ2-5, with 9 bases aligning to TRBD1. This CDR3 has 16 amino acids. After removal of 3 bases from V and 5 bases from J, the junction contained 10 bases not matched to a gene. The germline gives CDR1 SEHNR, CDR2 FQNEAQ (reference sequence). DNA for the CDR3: TGTGCCAGCAGCTTGACCGGAACAGGGGGCAGGGAGACCCAGTACTTC. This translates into CASSLTGTGGRETQYF.

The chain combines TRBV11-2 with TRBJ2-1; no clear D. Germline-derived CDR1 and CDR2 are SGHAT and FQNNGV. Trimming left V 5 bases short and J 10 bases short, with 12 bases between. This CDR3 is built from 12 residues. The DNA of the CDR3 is TGTGCCAGCAGCCTAGGGCCGGCAGAGCAGTTCTTC. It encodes CASSLGPAEQFF. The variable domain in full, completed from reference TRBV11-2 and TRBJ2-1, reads EAGVAQSPRYKIIEKRQSVAFWCNPISGHATLYWYQQILGQGPKLLIQFQNNGVVDDSQLPKDRFSAERLKGVDSTLKIQPAKLEDSAVYLCASSLGPAEQFFGPGTRLTVL.

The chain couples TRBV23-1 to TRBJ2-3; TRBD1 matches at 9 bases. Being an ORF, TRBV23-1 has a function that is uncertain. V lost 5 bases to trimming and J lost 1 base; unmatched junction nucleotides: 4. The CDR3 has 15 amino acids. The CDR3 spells CASSKTGGGTDTQYF. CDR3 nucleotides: TGCGCCAGCAGTAAGACAGGGGGTGGCACAGATACGCAGTATTTT.

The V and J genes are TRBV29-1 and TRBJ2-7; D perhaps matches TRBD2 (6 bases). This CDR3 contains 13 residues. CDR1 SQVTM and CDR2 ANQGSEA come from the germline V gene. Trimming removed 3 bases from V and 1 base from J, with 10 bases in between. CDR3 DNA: TGCAGCGTTGATGGCGGGATATCCTACGAGCAGTACTTC. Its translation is CSVDGGISYEQYF.

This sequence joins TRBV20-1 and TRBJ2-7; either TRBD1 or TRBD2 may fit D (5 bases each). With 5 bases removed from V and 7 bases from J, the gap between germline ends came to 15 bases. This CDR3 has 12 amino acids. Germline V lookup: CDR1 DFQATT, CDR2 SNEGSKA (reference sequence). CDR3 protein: CSAGGGAGEQYF. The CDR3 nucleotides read TGCAGTGCTGGGGGTGGGGCAGGGGAGCAGTACTTC.

The CDR3 coding sequence is TGTGCCAGCAGCCAATCACCAGGGGGGGTCGACACTGAAGCTTTCTTT. Its protein product is CASSQSPGGVDTEAFF. The rearrangement links TRBV3-1 to TRBJ1-1; 7 bases map to TRBD1. There are 16 residues in the CDR3. Germline V lookup: CDR1 LGHDT, CDR2 YNNKEL (reference sequence). The ends lost 2 bases at V and 3 bases at J; junction bases unmatched: 9.

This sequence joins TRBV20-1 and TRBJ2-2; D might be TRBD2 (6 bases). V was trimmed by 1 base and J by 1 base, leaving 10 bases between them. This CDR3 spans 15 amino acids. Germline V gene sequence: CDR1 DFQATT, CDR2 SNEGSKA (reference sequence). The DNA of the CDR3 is TGCAGTGCTAGAGGGGGGGAATTGAACACCGGGGAGCTGTTTTTT. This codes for CSARGGELNTGELFF.

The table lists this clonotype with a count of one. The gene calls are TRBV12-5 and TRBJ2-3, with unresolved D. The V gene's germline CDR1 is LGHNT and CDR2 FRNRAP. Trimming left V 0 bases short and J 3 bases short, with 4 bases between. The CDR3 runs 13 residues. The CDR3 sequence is CASGLVGTDTQYF. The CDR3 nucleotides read TGTGCTAGTGGTTTGGTAGGGACAGATACGCAGTATTTT. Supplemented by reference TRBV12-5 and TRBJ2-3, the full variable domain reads DARVTQTPRHKVTEMGQEVTMRCQPILGHNTVFWYRQTMMQGLELLAYFRNRAPLDDSGMPKDRFSAEMPDATLATLKIQPSEPRDSAVYFCASGLVGTDTQYFGPGTRLTVL.

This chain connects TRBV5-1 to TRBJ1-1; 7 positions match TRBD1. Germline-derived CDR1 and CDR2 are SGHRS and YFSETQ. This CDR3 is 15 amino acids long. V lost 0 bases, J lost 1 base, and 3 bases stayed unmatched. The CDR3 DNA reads TGCGCCAGCAGCTTGGAGAGGACAGGGAACACTGAAGCTTTCTTT. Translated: CASSLERTGNTEAFF.

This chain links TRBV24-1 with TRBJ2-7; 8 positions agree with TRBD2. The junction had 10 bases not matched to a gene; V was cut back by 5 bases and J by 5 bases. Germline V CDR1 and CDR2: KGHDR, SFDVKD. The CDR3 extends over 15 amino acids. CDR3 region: CATSAGSGGDHEQYF. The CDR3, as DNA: TGTGCCACCAGTGCGGGTTCCGGGGGGGACCACGAGCAGTACTTC.